This T cell receptor beta chain was sequenced in a study of T cells in lung cancer brain metastases (dated by TCRdb to 2016 to 2019). About the investigation overall: Of the 20 to 25 patients, about 16 had a history of tobacco use, with a median of roughly 40 pack-years. Of the approximately 20 patients, some 18 received no interval therapy between resection of the primary and resection of the metastasis. A median interval of roughly 370 days was observed between acquisition of the primary and brain metastasis specimens. In this study, the TCR beta CDR3 repertoires of fully resected primary non-small cell lung cancers were compared with those of paired brain metastases. A cohort of around 20 patients was included, from whom approximately 40 specimens were contributed, with one primary lung lesion and one brain metastasis obtained from each patient. Patients had a median age at first diagnosis of 57.5 years, with roughly 9 males and about a dozen females. The average DNA integrity number was about 4 in both primary and metastatic specimens, and the two sites did not differ significantly. What the study reported, not specific to this receptor: Significantly fewer unique productive clones were found in brain metastases than in paired primaries (median around 1,500 versus 5,000). DNA fragmentation in FFPE samples may have prevented retrieval of the complete infiltrating T cell repertoire. Most clones were lesion-specific, with limited overlap between paired lesions (mean Morisita index roughly 0.25). In brain metastases, the ten most abundant clones accounted for a significantly larger fraction of the repertoire than in primaries, a finding that suggests clonal expansion. The study could not control for the effects of preoperative corticosteroids on T cell infiltration in brain metastases.

Note on this clone: No cognate antigen has been identified for it. No base quality values were provided; no much bigger clone lies one nucleotide off.

Each sample received roughly 2 to 4.92 ug of genomic DNA as input, and the DNA input was kept equal within each pair of samples. TCR beta libraries were built with the immunoSEQ hsTCRbeta Kit using multiplexed V and J gene primers in two PCR steps. Pooled libraries, together with positive and negative controls, were sequenced on an Illumina MiSeq with a 100-cycle paired-end protocol. Processing in the source paper ran as follows. The immunoSEQ vendor processed the raw data into normalized, annotated TCR beta repertoire reports. Richness was defined as the number of unique clones by nucleotide sequence, and the iChao1 and Efron-Thisted estimators were used to extrapolate total richness. To characterize and compare the paired lesions, the analysis used Pielou's evenness, Simpson's index, the proportional abundance of the top-ten clones, and the Morisita overlap index. TCRdb provides this immuneACCESS table in a form limited to in-frame rearrangements. Some clones are lacking; in checked studies, under half of them reflect an unresolved V gene, and why the rest are absent is not known. The D gene and trimming were derived from the DNA, and the V and J assignments and clone size from that table. The sample table shows about a thousand clones, and 80% to 90% are seen once. The ten largest clones add up to 5% to 7% of the sample.

The CDR3 starts with the cysteine, ends with the phenylalanine, and has 14 residues. The retained sequence is limited to the CDR3, 42 bases, with the frame set at the first base. Reading the germline V gene gives CDR1 SGHVS and CDR2 FNYEAQ. V drops 5 bases and J drops 4 bases, leaving 14 bases in between. Patients had resection for either synchronous oligometastatic disease or delayed recurrence of a solitary brain metastasis. To avoid including cancers other than NSCLC, any patient with a history of multiple malignancies was excluded. Tumor areas were macrodissected from about 5 deparaffinized 8 to 10 um unstained sections guided by marked H&E slides. Every specimen was formalin-fixed and paraffin-embedded (FFPE). The AllPrep DNA/RNA FFPE Kit was used for extraction of genomic DNA.

The clonotype originates from a woman between 40 and 50 years old with non-small cell lung cancer that had spread to the brain. The material sequenced was tumor tissue from a brain metastasis. According to the study, the label for this sample's cell subset or site signals: paired resected brain metastasis. Rearrangement joined TRBV7-6 to TRBJ1-2; the D segment cannot be called with confidence. The sequenced DNA: TGTGCCAGCAGCACATCTCGAAAGACCTATGGCTACACCTTC. This encodes CASSTSRKTYGYTF.